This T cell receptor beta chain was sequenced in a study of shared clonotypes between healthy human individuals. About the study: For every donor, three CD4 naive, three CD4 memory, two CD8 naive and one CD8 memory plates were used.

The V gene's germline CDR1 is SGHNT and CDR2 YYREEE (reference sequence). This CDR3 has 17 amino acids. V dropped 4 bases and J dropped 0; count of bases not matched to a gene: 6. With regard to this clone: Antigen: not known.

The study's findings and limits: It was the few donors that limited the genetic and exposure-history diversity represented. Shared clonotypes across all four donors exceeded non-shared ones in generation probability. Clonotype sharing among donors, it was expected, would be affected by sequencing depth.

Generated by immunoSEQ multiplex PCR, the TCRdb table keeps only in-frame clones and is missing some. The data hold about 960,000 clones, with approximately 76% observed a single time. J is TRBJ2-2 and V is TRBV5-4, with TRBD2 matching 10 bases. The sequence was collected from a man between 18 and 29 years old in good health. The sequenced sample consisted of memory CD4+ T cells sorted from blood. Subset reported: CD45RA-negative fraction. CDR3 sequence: CASSRPGLASNTGELFF. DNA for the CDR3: TGTGCCAGCAGCAGACCGGGACTAGCGTCGAACACCGGGGAGCTGTTTTTT.